This T cell receptor beta chain was observed in a study of T cells expressing NK-cell markers. General study points: In over 5 donors, dominant CD3+CD56+NKG2C+ clonotypes ranked among the top 10 CD8+ clonotypes.

With respect to this clonotype: Its antigen is unknown.

UMIs accompanied the 5'RACE template switching by which TCR beta cDNA was made. TCRdb reprocessed the 5' RACE reads and stores each CDR3 protein as one record, lacking DNA. With 550,000 or so distinct CDR3 sequences in the sample, the ten largest clones hold 3% to 4.5%. The length of the CDR3 is 15 residues. What was sequenced was blood T cells: a sorted CD56 or NKG2C T cell subset, CD4+ or CD8+ T cells, or bulk PBMC T cells (not recorded which). This chain connects TRBV12-3 or TRBV12-4 to TRBJ2-5; as DNA is missing, the TRBD2 call by TCRdb cannot be tested. The TCR sequence derives from a man between 18 and 35 years old in good health. The CDR3: CASSYGLAGVGAQYF.